The rows below give T cell receptor beta chains drawn from one sample of a study of Tregs in tolerant kidney transplant recipients. Produced via immunoSEQ multiplex PCR; TCRdb's table is partial and in-frame only. Of over 55,000 clones listed, 80% to 90% were seen once; the top ten hold roughly 5%. The sample consisted of CD4+ T cells from blood. These receptors were obtained from a human donor in good health. Each CDR3 is given with its conserved first and last residue. A D gene is named only where the DNA matches it firmly. Clone size, where shown, is once, few, many, or a class for clones that have expanded.

abundance | d_gene | j_gene | v_gene | CDR3nt | CDR3aa
- | - | TRBJ1-1 | TRBV6-6 | TGTGCCAGCAGCCAGGGGAGGGACACTGAAGCTTTCTTT | CASSQGRDTEAFF
- | - | TRBJ2-3 | TRBV2 | TGTGCCAGCAGTGAGACCGGGTGGCGGCCTAGCACAGATACGCAGTATTTT | CASSETGWRPSTDTQYF
many | - | TRBJ2-7 | TRBV2 | TGTGCCAGCGGGGGGTCGGCCTACGAGCAGTACTTC | CASGGSAYEQYF
- | TRBD2 | TRBJ2-1 | TRBV7-6 | TGTGCCAGCAGCTTAGTAGGCCTGACTAGCCAGGTCTACAATGAGCAGTTCTTC | CASSLVGLTSQVYNEQFF
few | - | TRBJ1-2 | TRBV2 | TGTGCCAGCGGCTCTCGGGTTTCTAACTATGGCTACACCTTC | CASGSRVSNYGYTF
- | TRBD2 | TRBJ2-3 | TRBV9 | TGTGCCAGCAGCGGTGCGGGGAGGGCATTAGATACGCAGTATTTT | CASSGAGRALDTQYF
- | - | TRBJ1-4 | TRBV5-1 | TGCGCCAGCAGCTTGCGAGCCTTTAATGAAAAACTGTTTTTT | CASSLRAFNEKLFF
- | - | TRBJ2-3 | TRBV5-1 | TGCGCCAGCAGCCCCGGCCCTGCCCCAGATACGCAGTATTTT | CASSPGPAPDTQYF
- | - | TRBJ2-5 | TRBV7-2 | TGTGCCAGCAGCTTAGAAGGGGGGCGGGTAGAGACCCAGTACTTC | CASSLEGGRVETQYF
- | - | TRBJ1-5 | TRBV30 | TGTGCCTGGAGTCAGGGGACTCTGGATCAGCCCCAGCATTTT | CAWSQGTLDQPQHF
once | TRBD2 | TRBJ2-2 | TRBV11-2 | TGTGCCAGCAGCCACCTTAGCGGGAAGAACACCGGGGAGCTGTTTTTT | CASSHLSGKNTGELFF
once | - | TRBJ1-4 | TRBV6-6 | TGTGCCACCCACCCGCGGGAGTTCACTAATGAAAAACTGTTTTTT | CATHPREFTNEKLFF
- | TRBD2 | TRBJ2-7 | TRBV9 | TGTGCCAGCAGCGTAGCCGGGACTAGCGCCTACGAGCAGTACTTC | CASSVAGTSAYEQYF
- | - | TRBJ1-1 | TRBV18 | TGTGCCAGCTCACCCGTAGCCGAAGCTTTCTTT | CASSPVAEAFF
- | - | TRBJ1-5 | TRBV29-1 | TGCAGCGTTGCAACAGATAATAGCAATCAGCCCCAGCATTTT | CSVATDNSNQPQHF
- | TRBD2 | TRBJ2-1 | TRBV7-2 | TGTGCCGGCCAACTAGCGGGGGTCAATGAGCAGTTCTTC | CAGQLAGVNEQFF
- | - | TRBJ2-1 | TRBV19 | TGTGCCAGTAGTAGGTTACGGCCAGAGCTCCCCAATGAGCAGTTCTTC | CASSRLRPELPNEQFF
- | - | TRBJ1-4 | TRBV18 | TGTGCCAGCTCACCGGACCCGGTCGGTCCCTTTAATGAAAAACTGTTTTTT | CASSPDPVGPFNEKLFF
- | TRBD2 | TRBJ2-3 | TRBV10-3 | TGTGCCATCGGTGAGGCGGGAGTGGCAGATACGCAGTATTTT | CAIGEAGVADTQYF
- | - | TRBJ1-2 | TRBV12-5 | TGTGCTAGTGGTTCCCCACCTACTAACTATGGCTACACCTTC | CASGSPPTNYGYTF
- | TRBD1 | TRBJ2-5 | TRBV11-2 | TGTGCCAGCAGCTTATACGAACAGGGGGAGACCCAGTACTTC | CASSLYEQGETQYF
- | - | TRBJ1-2 | TRBV4-3 | TGCGCCAGCAGCCCGACAGTTAACTATGGCTACACCTTC | CASSPTVNYGYTF
- | - | TRBJ2-5 | TRBV19 | TGTGCCAGTAGTAGTAAGGGTGAGACCCAGTACTTC | CASSSKGETQYF
- | TRBD2 | TRBJ2-3 | TRBV27 | TGTGCCAGCAGTTTTTTGGCTAGCGGCTTTAGGGATACGCAGTATTTT | CASSFLASGFRDTQYF
many | TRBD2 | TRBJ2-3 | TRBV4-3 | TGCGCCAGCAGCCCGCGACTAGCGGTTAGGGATACGCAGTATTTT | CASSPRLAVRDTQYF
- | - | TRBJ2-7 | TRBV10-1 | TGCGCCAGCAGTGGGCCGGGAGCGTACGAGCAGTACTTC | CASSGPGAYEQYF
- | TRBD1 | TRBJ2-4 | TRBV27 | TGTGCCAGCAGGAAAGCCGGGACAGCAAACATTCAGTACTTC | CASRKAGTANIQYF
- | TRBD2 | TRBJ2-3 | TRBV29-1 | TGCAGCGTTGGTGCTAGCGGGAGGGCCGGTAGCACAGATACGCAGTATTTT | CSVGASGRAGSTDTQYF
- | TRBD2 | TRBJ2-7 | TRBV7-9 | TGTGCCAGCAGCATCGGGACTAGCGGCTACGAGCAGTACTTC | CASSIGTSGYEQYF
- | TRBD1 | TRBJ2-7 | TRBV7-2 | TGTGCCAGCAGCTTAGACAGGGGGCCGGGCGAGCAGTACTTC | CASSLDRGPGEQYF
- | - | TRBJ1-5 | TRBV28 | TGTGCCAGCAGCCCCCCAACCGGGGGGTATAGCAATCAGCCCCAGCATTTT | CASSPPTGGYSNQPQHF
- | - | TRBJ2-6 | TRBV6-6 | TGTGCCAGCAGGGTTGAGGGCTCTGGGGCCAACGTCCTGACTTTC | CASRVEGSGANVLTF
- | - | TRBJ1-2 | TRBV9 | TGTGCCAGCAGCCAAGACAGTAACTATGGCTACACCTTC | CASSQDSNYGYTF
- | - | TRBJ1-2 | TRBV5-6 | TGTGCCAGCAGCGGAGGGGGTGGTGGCTACACCTTC | CASSGGGGGYTF
- | TRBD2 | TRBJ2-1 | TRBV29-1 | TGCAGTCTCAAGGGGCTAGCGGAAACCTACAATGAGCAGTTCTTC | CSLKGLAETYNEQFF
- | - | TRBJ1-1 | TRBV2 | TGTGCCAGCAGTGAAGCCCCCATGGGGGCGAGAAACACTGAAGCTTTCTTT | CASSEAPMGARNTEAFF
- | - | TRBJ2-7 | TRBV5-1 | TGCGCCAGCAGCTTGGCCGCGGGGTGGTCCTACGAGCAGTACTTC | CASSLAAGWSYEQYF
few | - | TRBJ1-5 | TRBV19 | TGTGCCAGCCAGTACCAGGGGCAGCCCCAGCATTTT | CASQYQGQPQHF